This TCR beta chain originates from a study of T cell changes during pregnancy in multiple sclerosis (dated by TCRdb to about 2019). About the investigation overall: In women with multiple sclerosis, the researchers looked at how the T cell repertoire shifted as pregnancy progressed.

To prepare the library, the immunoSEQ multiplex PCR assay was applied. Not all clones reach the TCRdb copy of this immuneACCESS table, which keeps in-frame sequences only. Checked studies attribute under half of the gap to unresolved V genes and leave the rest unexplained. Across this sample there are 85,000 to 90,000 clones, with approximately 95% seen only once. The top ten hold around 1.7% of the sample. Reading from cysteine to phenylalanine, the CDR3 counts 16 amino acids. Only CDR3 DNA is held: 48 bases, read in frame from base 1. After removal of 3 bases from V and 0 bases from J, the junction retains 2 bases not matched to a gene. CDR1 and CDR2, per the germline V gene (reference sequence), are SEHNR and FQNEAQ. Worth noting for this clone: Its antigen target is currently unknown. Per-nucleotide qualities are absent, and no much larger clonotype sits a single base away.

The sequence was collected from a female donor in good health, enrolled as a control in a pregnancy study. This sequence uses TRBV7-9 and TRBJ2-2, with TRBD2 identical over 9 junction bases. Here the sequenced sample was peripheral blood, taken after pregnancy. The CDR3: CASSLRLAANTGELFF. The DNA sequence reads TGTGCCAGCAGCTTGAGACTAGCGGCGAACACCGGGGAGCTGTTTTTT.